This TCR beta chain was captured by sequencing in a study of shared clonotypes between healthy human individuals. Background on the study: Researchers assigned three CD4 naive, three CD4 memory, two CD8 naive and one CD8 memory plate to each donor.

Each replicate PCR on the sorted subsets used roughly 210 ng DNA (around 30,000 T cell genomes). The repertoire was sequenced with immunoSEQ multiplex PCR; TCRdb's copy has only in-frame clones and lacks some. In the table there are 2 million to 3 million clones, roughly 93% of which are singletons. CDR3 size: 17 residues. CDR1 MDHEN and CDR2 SYDVKM come from the germline V gene. The germline V and J ends were trimmed by 6 bases and 3 bases, with 20 bases remaining between them. This sequence joins TRBV28 and TRBJ2-2; maybe TRBD2 (5 bases). Sequencing was performed on naive CD4+ T cells from PBMCs. Specified subset: CD45RA+ positively selected. The TCR comes from a man younger than 30 in good health. Some clones in this sample may be carry-over from other donors' samples. CDR3 in amino acids: CASSSLRSEYDTGELFF. CDR3 DNA sequence: TGTGCCAGCAGCTCACTCCGTAGCGAATACGACACCGGGGAGCTGTTTTTT.